The 2 T cell receptor beta chains given below trace back to one sample, sequenced in a study of blood T cell repertoires in COVID-19. TCRdb's copy holds only in-frame clones and misses some; the assay was immunoSEQ multiplex PCR. Found here are 200,000 to 250,000 clones, 88% of them singletons; the top ten hold roughly 3.7%. The sequenced material came from PBMCs or T cells enriched from blood (not recorded which). The receptors stem from a woman aged 25 to 45 who had been exposed to COVID-19.

The chain combines TRBV18 with TRBJ2-1, with 8 bases lining up with TRBD1. CDR1 and CDR2 (germline): KGHSH, LQKENI. Trimming removed 3 bases from V and 2 bases from J; junction bases left unmatched: 12. This CDR3 is 18 amino acids long. This CDR3 reads CASSPEGQGISTYNEQFF. CDR3 bases: TGTGCCAGCTCACCGGAAGGACAGGGTATTTCCACCTACAATGAGCAGTTCTTC.

J is TRBJ1-2 and V is TRBV7-9, with 7 bases matching TRBD1. The CDR3 extends over 16 amino acids. After removal of 1 base from V and 5 bases from J, the junction contained 10 bases not matched to a gene. Germline V gene lookup returns CDR1 SEHNR and CDR2 FQNEAQ (reference sequence). CDR3 coding DNA: TGTGCCAGCAGCTTAGAGAGACAGGGCCCATTATATGGCTACACCTTC. Translating it yields CASSLERQGPLYGYTF.